The 5 T cell receptor beta chains below all came from one sample that was sequenced in a study of cytomegalovirus exposure and HLA in healthy donors. The study ran its PCR with 60 Vbeta and 13 Jbeta primers. TCRdb's table, derived via immunoSEQ multiplex PCR, lists solely in-frame clones and lacks some. The sample records 35,000 to 45,000 clones, more than 45% being singletons. What was sequenced was PBMCs. Receptors originate from a man aged 55 to 69 in good health and CMV-seronegative.

This clone has just a few counts. V gene TRBV30 combines with J gene TRBJ1-5; tentatively, D is TRBD1 (6 bases). This CDR3 spans 12 amino acids. V shed 0 bases and J shed 6 bases, with 6 bases lying between them. The germline gives CDR1 GTSNPN, CDR2 SVGIG (reference sequence). CDR3 nucleotide sequence: TGTGCCTGGAGTGTACAGGGTCAGCCCCAGCATTTT. Its translation is CAWSVQGQPQHF.

V usage is TRBV4-1 and J usage is TRBJ1-2; TRBD1 agrees at 8 bases. Germline V gives CDR1 MGHRA, CDR2 YSYEKL. The V segment lost 3 bases and the J segment 4 bases; nucleotides outside the gene matches: 10. The CDR3 consists of 16 residues. CDR3 coding DNA: TGCGCCAGCAGCCAGAGGGACAGGTCTTGGGTCTATGGCTACACCTTC. Translated: CASSQRDRSWVYGYTF.

The chain links TRBV19 to TRBJ1-1; possibly TRBD1 for D (5 bases). V was shortened by 1 base and J by 4 bases, with 13 bases between the two germline ends. This CDR3 has 15 residues. Germline V gene data show CDR1 as LNHDA and CDR2 as SQIVND (reference sequence). The CDR3 nucleotides read TGTGCCAGTAGTATAGGCGGGGGATTCGTCACTGAAGCTTTCTTT. Protein sequence: CASSIGGGFVTEAFF. The full variable domain, rest sourced from reference TRBV19 and TRBJ1-1, is DGGITQSPKYLFRKEGQNVTLSCEQNLNHDAMYWYRQDPGQGLRLIYYSQIVNDFQKGDIAEGYSVSREKKESFPLTVTSAQKNPTAFYLCASSIGGGFVTEAFFGQGTRLTVV.

This sequence joins TRBV29-1 and TRBJ2-3, with 9 bases fitting TRBD2. V lost 3 bases, J lost 3 bases, and 19 bases stayed unmatched. CDR1 is SQVTM, CDR2 ANQGSEA, per germline. This CDR3 region has 19 residues. This CDR3 is CSVEDPPRAGGAQTDTQYF. The CDR3 DNA reads as TGCAGCGTTGAGGACCCCCCCCGAGCGGGAGGAGCTCAGACAGATACGCAGTATTTT.

The chain couples TRBV5-4 to TRBJ1-1; TRBD1 aligns across 7 bases. After removal of 4 bases from V and 0 bases from J, the junction contained 12 bases not matched to a gene. This CDR3 comprises 17 residues. CDR1 SGHNT and CDR2 YYREEE come from the germline V gene (reference sequence). DNA of the CDR3: TGTGCCAGCAGCGGCAGGACAGGACCAACCATGAACACTGAAGCTTTCTTT. Translation gives CASSGRTGPTMNTEAFF.